This passage covers 20 T cell receptor beta chains from one sample sequenced in a study of shared clonotypes between healthy human individuals. Sequenced by immunoSEQ multiplex PCR; TCRdb stores in-frame clones only, minus some. This sample has a few million clones; around 90% occur once, and the top ten carry around 0.14%. The sample taken for sequencing was naive CD4+ T cells sorted from blood. The sample's subset: CD45RA+ positively selected. All receptors derive from a man aged 18 to 29 in good health.

The J gene is TRBJ1-4, the V gene TRBV28; no firm D call. The CDR3 is 16 residues long. The germline V and J ends were trimmed by 1 base and 0 bases, with 9 bases remaining between them. The germline V gene has CDR1 MDHEN and CDR2 SYDVKM. This CDR3 reads CASSLSRTATNEKLFF. CDR3 DNA sequence: TGTGCCAGCAGTTTATCCAGGACTGCAACTAATGAAAAACTGTTTTTT.

About this clone: The sample carries other DNA sequences with the same CDR3. This chain connects TRBV18 to TRBJ1-4, with D maybe TRBD1 (6 bases). The CDR3 loop spans 15 amino acids. Germline values: CDR1 KGHSH, CDR2 LQKENI. Trimming removed 0 bases from V and 4 bases from J, with 9 bases in between. The CDR3 DNA follows: TGTGCCAGCTCACCACCCCCAGGGGATAATGAAAAACTGTTTTTT. Translation gives CASSPPPGDNEKLFF.

The chain employs TRBV2 and TRBJ2-1, with unresolved D. Germline CDR1 and CDR2: SNHLY and FYNNEI. CDR3 length: 12 amino acids. The V end was cut by 2 bases, the J end by 5 bases, with 4 bases between. The CDR3 here is CASSELNNEQFF. The DNA of the CDR3 is TGTGCCAGCAGTGAATTAAACAATGAGCAGTTCTTC.

V is TRBV18 and J is TRBJ1-1; 12 bases are shared with TRBD1. Looked up from germline, CDR1 is KGHSH and CDR2 is LQKENI. The CDR3 covers 16 residues. V lost 3 bases to trimming and J lost 3 bases; unmatched junction nucleotides: 5. The CDR3 DNA reads TGTGCCAGCTCACCGGGACAGGGGGCGTCCGACACTGAAGCTTTCTTT. Amino acids: CASSPGQGASDTEAFF.

The chain uses TRBV5-4 and TRBJ2-5; TRBD2 matches 8 bases. Germline CDR1 and CDR2: SGHNT and YYREEE (reference sequence). V lost 3 bases and J lost 5; bases outside the gene matches: 12. This CDR3 has 16 residues. This chain's CDR3 is CASSSGTSRFAETQYF. CDR3 bases: TGTGCCAGCAGCTCAGGGACTAGTAGGTTCGCGGAGACCCAGTACTTC.

The chain combines TRBV10-1 with TRBJ2-7; weak D call: TRBD2 (6 bases). Germline CDR1 and CDR2: WNHNN and SYGVQD (reference sequence). There are 19 residues in the CDR3. V was cut by 5 bases and J by 1 base, with 27 bases left in between. Written as DNA, the CDR3 is TGCGCCAGCAGTAACCCTTTGGTCAGGGCTTCGGGACTTTCCTACGAGCAGTACTTC. It encodes CASSNPLVRASGLSYEQYF.

This clone was seen once. The genes are TRBV23-1 and TRBJ2-7; D remains ambiguous. TRBV23-1 is labeled an ORF, and its function is uncertain. The CDR3 totals 14 residues. Trimming took off 0 bases at V and 3 bases at J, with 9 bases between the two ends. DNA for the CDR3: TGCGCCAGCAGTCAATCTACATACAGCTACGAGCAGTACTTC. Translating gives CASSQSTYSYEQYF.

This chain connects TRBV19 to TRBJ2-5, with 8 bases that match TRBD2. Germline CDR1 reads LNHDA; CDR2 reads SQIVND (reference sequence). With 5 bases clipped from V and 5 bases from J, the junction kept 7 bases outside the gene matches. This CDR3 region has 14 residues. CDR3 loop: CASSPPGGRETQYF. CDR3 coding DNA: TGTGCCAGTAGTCCCCCGGGAGGGAGGGAGACCCAGTACTTC.

V is TRBV2 and J is TRBJ1-2; D is undetermined. The CDR3 sequence is 14 residues long. Trimming stripped 6 bases from V and 1 base from J, with 12 bases between. Germline assignment: CDR1 SNHLY and CDR2 FYNNEI. CDR3 amino acids: CASRSDGINYGYTF. The CDR3 bases are TGTGCCAGCAGATCGGACGGGATTAACTATGGCTACACCTTC.

This chain uses TRBV6-1 with TRBJ1-2, with unresolved D. Germline values: CDR1 MNHNS, CDR2 SASEGT. V was clipped by 7 bases and J by 4 bases, with 16 bases between them. The CDR3 is 14 residues long. CDR3: CASIPRGSLYGYTF. CDR3 DNA: TGTGCCAGCATCCCGCGGGGAAGTCTCTATGGCTACACCTTC.

This clone occurred once. The chain links TRBV4-1 to TRBJ1-5; D not certain. CDR3 length: 17 residues. CDR1 is MGHRA and CDR2 is YSYEKL in the germline V gene. Trimming took off 1 base at V and 0 bases at J, with 13 bases between the two ends. CDR3 residues: CASSQGLIGVSNQPQHF. CDR3 nucleotides: TGCGCCAGCAGCCAAGGGTTAATTGGGGTTAGCAATCAGCCCCAGCATTTT.

Notes on this clone: An end of the junction differs from the germline gene, which may be a read error. The chain employs TRBV7-7 and TRBJ2-1, with 7 bases lining up with TRBD2. Germline CDR1 and CDR2: SSHAT and FNYEAQ (reference sequence). The CDR3 extends over 15 amino acids. CDR3 residues: CASSLASSGYNEQFF. For the CDR3, the DNA is TGTGCTAGCAGCTTGGCGTCTAGCGGCTACAATGAGCAGTTCTTC.

The CDR3 sequence: CASSQVSTGGIYGYTF. The CDR3 DNA reads as TGCGCCAGCAGCCAAGTATCCACAGGGGGTATCTATGGCTACACCTTC. The rearrangement joins TRBV4-1 to TRBJ1-2, with 8 bases lining up with TRBD1. This CDR3 has 16 amino acids. Germline V gives CDR1 MGHRA, CDR2 YSYEKL. V lost 1 base, J lost 4 bases, and 8 bases stayed unmatched.

This clone was detected only a few times. The V and J genes are TRBV18 and TRBJ1-2; unclear D gene. The V gene lost 3 bases and the J gene lost 4 bases, with 9 bases spanning the gap. CDR1 is KGHSH, CDR2 LQKENI, per germline. The CDR3 is made up of 13 amino acids. Written as DNA, the CDR3 is TGTGCCAGCTCACCTTCCACCTTCTATGGCTACACCTTC. Amino acids: CASSPSTFYGYTF.

The chain uses TRBV11-2 and TRBJ2-1, with D possibly being TRBD2 (6 bases). The V end was cut by 0 bases, the J end by 9 bases, with 18 bases between. The CDR3 spans 16 residues. CDR1 SGHAT and CDR2 FQNNGV come from the germline V gene. The CDR3 here is CASSLEPRAGGGEQFF. The CDR3 DNA reads as TGTGCCAGCAGCTTAGAACCCCGTGCCGGGGGAGGTGAGCAGTTCTTC.

The genes are TRBV19 and TRBJ2-1; D gene ambiguous. Germline lookup yields CDR1 LNHDA and CDR2 SQIVND (reference sequence). This CDR3 comprises 13 residues. V was trimmed by 5 bases and J by 9 bases, leaving 14 bases between them. The CDR3 sequence: CASSGPVKGEQFF. The DNA for the CDR3 is TGTGCCAGTAGTGGACCCGTAAAGGGTGAGCAGTTCTTC.

This clone was recorded once. The chain joins TRBV28 to TRBJ1-1; TRBD1 aligns across 8 bases. The CDR3 extends over 12 amino acids. V dropped 5 bases and J dropped 6; count of bases not matched to a gene: 2. Germline values: CDR1 MDHEN, CDR2 SYDVKM. CDR3 protein: CASSQQGAEAFF. In DNA form, the CDR3 reads TGTGCCAGCAGTCAACAGGGGGCTGAAGCTTTCTTT. The whole variable domain, remainder taken from reference TRBV28 and TRBJ1-1, is DVKVTQSSRYLVKRTGEKVFLECVQDMDHENMFWYRQDPGLGLRLIYFSYDVKMKEKGDIPEGYSVSREKKERFSLILESASTNQTSMYLCASSQQGAEAFFGQGTRLTVV.

The chain joins TRBV6-5 to TRBJ1-1; TRBD1 might be the D (6 bases). CDR3 length: 13 amino acids. V shed 7 bases and J shed 4 bases, with 13 bases lying between them. Germline assignment: CDR1 MNHEY and CDR2 SVGAGI. This CDR3 is CASIPSGVTEAFF. In nucleotides, the CDR3 is TGTGCCAGCATACCTTCAGGGGTCACTGAAGCTTTCTTT.

As to this clone: The junction and the germline gene differ at one end; a read error may be behind it. The CDR3 reads CASKLGDYNTGKLFF. DNA of the CDR3: TGTGCCAGTAAATTAGGAGACTACAACACCGGGAAGCTGTTTTTT. V gene TRBV19 combines with J gene TRBJ2-2; D might be TRBD2 (5 bases). The V gene's germline CDR1 is LNHDA and CDR2 SQIVND (reference sequence). The CDR3 runs 15 residues.

With regard to this clone: A read error may account for a junction end that differs from germline. The rearrangement links TRBV18 to TRBJ1-6, with D maybe TRBD1 (6 bases). Germline CDR1 is KGHSH and CDR2 is LQKENI. CDR3 size: 15 residues. The CDR3 sequence is CASSPPTGQDSPLHF. The CDR3 bases are TGTGCCAGCTCGCCACCTACAGGGCAGGATTCACCCCTCCACTTT.